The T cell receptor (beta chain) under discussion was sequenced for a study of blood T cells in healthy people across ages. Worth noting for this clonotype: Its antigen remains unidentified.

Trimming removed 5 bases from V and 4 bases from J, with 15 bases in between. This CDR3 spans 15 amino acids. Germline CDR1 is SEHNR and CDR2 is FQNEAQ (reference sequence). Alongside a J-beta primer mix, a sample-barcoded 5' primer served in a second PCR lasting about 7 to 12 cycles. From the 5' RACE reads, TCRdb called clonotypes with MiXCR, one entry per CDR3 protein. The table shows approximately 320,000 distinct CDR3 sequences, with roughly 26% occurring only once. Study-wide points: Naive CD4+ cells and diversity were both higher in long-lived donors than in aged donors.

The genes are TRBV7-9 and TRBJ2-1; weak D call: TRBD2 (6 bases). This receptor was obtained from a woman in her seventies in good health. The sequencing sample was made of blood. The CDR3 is CASSPPAGPYNEQFF. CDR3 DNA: TGTGCCAGCAGCCCCCCGGCGGGACCTTACAATGAGCAGTTCTTC.